What follows are 5 T cell receptor beta chains derived from one specimen sequenced in a study of control samples from healthy donors and cancer patients (dated by TCRdb to the early 2020s). Library prep was done by the immunoSEQ multiplex PCR assay. The immuneACCESS repertoire file appears here via TCRdb, limited to in-frame rearrangements. These files lack a portion of the clones; in checked studies, under half of the deficit traces to unresolved V genes, and the cause of the others is not known. The sample has about 410,000 clones on record, more than 80% of them singletons. 5.5% to 8% of the sample belongs to the ten largest clones. Sequencing was done on a sample of PBMCs. These receptors all stem from a man in his forties with head and neck cancer.

This clone showed up just a few times. The V gene is TRBV9, the J gene TRBJ2-7; possible D gene TRBD2, 5 bases. CDR3 length: 14 amino acids. Trimming took 5 bases from V and 0 from J, leaving 12 bases between them. Per the germline V gene, CDR1 is SGDLS and CDR2 is YYNGEE. In DNA, the CDR3 is TGTGCCAGCAGTGTGGACTTGGCCTCCTACGAGCAGTACTTC. It yields the protein CASSVDLASYEQYF.

This chain joins TRBV2 and TRBJ1-5; D not certain. Per the germline V gene, CDR1 is SNHLY and CDR2 is FYNNEI. This CDR3 is built from 14 residues. Trimming took off 2 bases at V and 0 bases at J, with 5 bases between the two ends. CDR3 in DNA: TGTGCCAGCAGTGAACGGGATAGCAATCAGCCCCAGCATTTT. Translation gives CASSERDSNQPQHF. The full variable domain, its missing parts supplied by reference TRBV2 and TRBJ1-5, is EPEVTQTPSHQVTQMGQEVILRCVPISNHLYFYWYRQILGQKVEFLVSFYNNEISEKSEIFDDQFSVERPDGSNFTLKIRSTKLEDSAMYFCASSERDSNQPQHFGDGTRLSIL.

The J gene is TRBJ2-2, the V gene TRBV7-3, with 7 bases identical to TRBD2. The CDR3 runs 14 residues. The V segment lost 4 bases and the J segment 7 bases; nucleotides outside the gene matches: 6. The germline V gene has CDR1 SGHTA and CDR2 FQGTGA. This CDR3 reads CASSYGTTHGELFF. In nucleotides, the CDR3 is TGTGCCAGCAGCTACGGGACTACTCACGGGGAGCTGTTTTTT.

The chain combines TRBV6-5 with TRBJ2-1, with D tentatively TRBD1 (6 bases). The germline CDR1 and CDR2 sequences are MNHEY and SVGAGI. Trimming pared 8 bases from V and 4 bases from J, leaving 12 bases between. The CDR3 has 13 residues. CDR3 protein: CASGKGHYNEQFF. In DNA, the CDR3 is TGTGCCAGCGGTAAGGGACATTACAATGAGCAGTTCTTC.

In this sample, this clone turned up a few times. The gene calls are TRBV29-1 and TRBJ1-1; tentative D call: TRBD1 (6 bases). V lost 3 bases and J 11 bases, leaving 13 bases between the germline ends. Germline V lookup: CDR1 SQVTM, CDR2 ANQGSEA. The CDR3 sequence is 11 residues long. CDR3 residues: CSVEVGGRAFF. For the CDR3, the DNA is TGCAGCGTTGAGGTAGGGGGGCGGGCTTTCTTT.